The rows below give T cell receptor beta chains drawn from one sample of a study of blood T cell repertoires in COVID-19. The protocol was immunoSEQ multiplex PCR, while the TCRdb copy is restricted to in-frame clones and leaves out a portion. The table records 50,000 to 70,000 clones, 75% to 90% of them present only once. The material sequenced was peripheral blood. The receptor set was obtained from a human donor with active COVID-19. The donor label of this sample is uncertain. Both conserved end residues are part of each CDR3. D genes are given only for firm matches.

d_call	v_call	j_call	cdr3_aa	cdr3_nt
-	TRBV9	TRBJ2-1	CASSVDGAPYNEQFF	TGTGCCAGCAGCGTAGATGGAGCGCCCTACAATGAGCAGTTCTTC
TRBD1	TRBV6-5	TRBJ2-2	CASSPGQGNTGELFF	TGTGCCAGTTCCCCGGGACAGGGGAACACCGGGGAGCTGTTTTTT
TRBD2	TRBV7-9	TRBJ2-1	CASSLGLADYNEQFF	TGTGCCAGCAGCCTCGGACTAGCGGACTACAATGAGCAGTTCTTC
TRBD1	TRBV6-5	TRBJ1-1	CASRGSGTGGSEAFF	TGTGCCAGTAGAGGATCCGGGACAGGGGGCTCTGAAGCTTTCTTT
TRBD2	TRBV10-2	TRBJ2-2	CASATGTSGAHTGELFF	TGCGCCAGCGCTACCGGGACTAGCGGGGCGCACACCGGGGAGCTGTTTTTT
TRBD2	TRBV6-6	TRBJ2-7	CASSTPGLANEQYF	TGTGCCAGCAGTACCCCGGGACTAGCCAACGAGCAGTACTTC
TRBD1	TRBV28	TRBJ2-1	CASSLAGGLYNEQFF	TGTGCCAGCAGTTTAGCAGGGGGCTTGTACAATGAGCAGTTCTTC
TRBD1	TRBV5-8	TRBJ2-7	CASRWDSASYEQYF	TGTGCCAGCAGATGGGACAGTGCGTCCTACGAGCAGTACTTC
TRBD2	TRBV14	TRBJ2-1	CASSRTSSGGWNEQFF	TGTGCCAGCAGCCGTACCTCTAGCGGGGGGTGGAATGAGCAGTTCTTC
-	TRBV30	TRBJ1-2	CAWSVRGGGLNYGYTF	TGTGCCTGGAGTGTAAGGGGTGGGGGCTTGAACTATGGCTACACCTTC
-	TRBV5-1	TRBJ2-5	CASSLAPGETQYF	TGCGCCAGCAGCTTGGCCCCGGGAGAGACCCAGTACTTC
-	TRBV6-2/TRBV6-3	TRBJ1-1	CASSSRGGTEAFF	TGTGCCAGCAGTTCCCGGGGTGGCACTGAAGCTTTCTTT
TRBD2	TRBV19	TRBJ2-7	CASTLGAGGHHEQYF	TGTGCCAGTACCCTAGGGGCGGGAGGGCACCACGAGCAGTACTTC
-	TRBV5-1	TRBJ2-3	CASSLGTRGADTQYF	TGCGCCAGCAGCCTGGGGACAAGGGGCGCAGATACGCAGTATTTT
-	TRBV27	TRBJ2-7	CASSFRSQQYF	TGTGCCAGCAGTTTCCGGTCGCAGCAGTACTTC
TRBD2	TRBV29-1	TRBJ2-4	CSASRGGENIQYF	TGCAGCGCATCACGGGGGGGCGAAAACATTCAGTACTTC
-	TRBV7-6	TRBJ2-7	CASSVTGNEQYF	TGTGCCAGCAGCGTTACAGGGAACGAGCAGTACTTC
-	TRBV19	TRBJ1-4	CASSIGLQKLFF	TGTGCCAGTAGTATAGGACTGCAGAAACTGTTTTTT
-	TRBV2	TRBJ1-5	CASSEALGLWSDQPQHF	TGTGCCAGCAGTGAAGCGCTCGGCCTGTGGAGCGATCAGCCCCAGCATTTT
-	TRBV10-1	TRBJ2-7	CASSESGGSYEQYF	TGCGCCAGCAGTGAGTCTGGGGGGTCCTACGAGCAGTACTTC